Each of the 26 T cell receptor beta chains below was sequenced from the same sample in a study of blood T cell repertoires in COVID-19 (TCRdb year 2020). Library generation was performed with the immunoSEQ multiplex PCR assay. Not all clones reach the TCRdb copy of this immuneACCESS table, which keeps in-frame sequences only. Checked studies attribute under half of the gap to unresolved V genes and leave the rest unexplained. This sample is represented by just over 150,000 clones; 90% to 95% of them were singletons. Clones ranked in the top ten supply 3.5% to 5% of the sample. Input material: peripheral blood. The origin of the receptors is a woman aged 45-65 years with acute or convalescent COVID-19.

This sequence joins TRBV5-1 and TRBJ1-4; D is possibly TRBD1 (5 bases). Trimming removed 0 bases at V and 5 bases at J, with 14 bases between. Germline CDR1 and CDR2: SGHRS and YFSETQ. The CDR3 extends over 16 amino acids. The CDR3 DNA reads as TGCGCCAGCAGCTTGGAGGCGGGACCCCGCAATGAAAAACTGTTTTTT. It is translated as CASSLEAGPRNEKLFF. The full variable domain, its missing parts supplied by reference TRBV5-1 and TRBJ1-4, is KAGVTQTPRYLIKTRGQQVTLSCSPISGHRSVSWYQQTPGQGLQFLFEYFSETQRNKGNFPGRFSGRQFSNSRSEMNVSTLELGDSALYLCASSLEAGPRNEKLFFGSGTQLSVL.

This clone was observed a single time. The chain carries TRBV2 and TRBJ1-2, with D possibly TRBD1 on 5 matching bases. Trimming removed 3 bases at V and 7 bases at J, with 12 bases between. The CDR3 sequence is 13 residues long. Germline loops: CDR1 SNHLY, CDR2 FYNNEI. The CDR3: CASSEMQGGGYTF. The DNA of the CDR3 is TGTGCCAGCAGTGAGATGCAGGGAGGTGGCTACACCTTC.

The V gene is TRBV25-1, the J gene TRBJ2-1, with TRBD2 as a possible D gene (5 bases). V was trimmed by 0 bases and J by 0 bases, leaving 9 bases between them. The germline gives CDR1 MGHDK, CDR2 SYGVNS. The CDR3 covers 16 residues. In DNA, the CDR3 is TGTGCCAGCAGTGAATATTCTGGGAGCTCCTACAATGAGCAGTTCTTC. This encodes CASSEYSGSSYNEQFF.

The chain carries TRBV25-1 and TRBJ2-5; D not certain. This CDR3 region has 13 residues. V lost 4 bases and J lost 0, with 6 bases in between. Germline V lookup: CDR1 MGHDK, CDR2 SYGVNS. CDR3 loop: CASSGDNQETQYF. In nucleotides, the CDR3 is TGTGCCAGCAGTGGCGACAACCAAGAGACCCAGTACTTC. The entire variable domain, with the rest obtained from reference TRBV25-1 and TRBJ2-5, is as follows: EADIYQTPRYLVIGTGKKITLECSQTMGHDKMYWYQQDPGMELHLIHYSYGVNSTEKGDLSSESTVSRIRTEHFPLTLESARPSHTSQYLCASSGDNQETQYFGPGTRLLVL.

This chain joins TRBV25-1 and TRBJ2-6, with D perhaps matching TRBD2 (5 bases). The CDR3 runs to 18 residues. The V end was cut by 3 bases, the J end by 4 bases, with 19 bases between. CDR1 is MGHDK, CDR2 SYGVNS, per germline. In DNA, the CDR3 is TGTGCCAGCAGTGAGCCCGGACGGACTTACGGGGGGGCCAACGTCCTGACTTTC. Protein sequence: CASSEPGRTYGGANVLTF.

In this sample, this clone turned up once. V usage is TRBV7-6 and J usage is TRBJ2-7; 13 positions match TRBD2. CDR1 is SGHVS, CDR2 FNYEAQ, per germline. V was clipped by 5 bases and J by 7 bases; unmatched bases: 5. The CDR3 totals 14 residues. CDR3: CASSPGTSGAEQYF. CDR3 nucleotide sequence: TGTGCCAGCAGCCCCGGGACTAGCGGGGCTGAGCAGTACTTC.

This chain connects TRBV20-1 to TRBJ1-4; no firm D call. The CDR3 length is 13 residues. The V and J ends lost 3 bases and 4 bases respectively, with 9 bases between them. Per the germline V gene, CDR1 is DFQATT and CDR2 is SNEGSKA (reference sequence). The CDR3 DNA reads TGCAGTGCTAGTCCCAGCGGTAATGAAAAACTGTTTTTT. It yields the protein CSASPSGNEKLFF.

This chain joins TRBV3-1 (or the pseudogene TRBV3-2) and TRBJ2-1, with unresolved D. Germline V gives CDR1 LGHDT, CDR2 YNNKEL (reference sequence). Trimming removed 0 bases at V and 1 base at J, with 16 bases between. This CDR3 is 18 amino acids long. The CDR3 protein is CASSQESLRWRSYNEQFF. The CDR3 bases are TGTGCCAGCAGCCAAGAAAGCCTGCGGTGGCGGTCCTACAATGAGCAGTTCTTC.

This chain uses TRBV10-2 with TRBJ1-2; D ambiguous. The CDR3 runs to 13 residues. CDR1 and CDR2 from the germline V gene are WSHSY and SAAADI. Trimming removed 2 bases at V and 7 bases at J, with 11 bases between. The CDR3 here is CASSEPAEGGYTF. CDR3 coding DNA: TGCGCCAGCAGTGAGCCGGCGGAAGGTGGCTACACCTTC.

In this sample, this clone turned up once. The rearrangement joins TRBV30 to TRBJ1-3; D perhaps matches TRBD1 (6 bases). Germline lookup yields CDR1 GTSNPN and CDR2 SVGIG (reference sequence). V lost 2 bases, J lost 1 base, and 12 bases lay in between. The CDR3 has 15 residues. DNA of the CDR3: TGTGCCTGGAGTTCTTATACAGGGTCTGGAAACACCATATATTTT. It codes for CAWSSYTGSGNTIYF.

This chain joins TRBV2 and TRBJ1-1; no reliable D call. The CDR3 has 11 residues. Germline CDR1 and CDR2: SNHLY and FYNNEI. Trimming removed 4 bases at V and 11 bases at J, with 11 bases between. CDR3 DNA: TGTGCCAGCAGTGGTAATACGGGGGCTTTCTTT. Protein: CASSGNTGAFF.

As regards this clone: This same CDR3 is encoded by further DNA sequences in the sample. This chain links TRBV28 with TRBJ1-2; 8 bases map to TRBD1. Germline CDR1 reads MDHEN; CDR2 reads SYDVKM. Germline trimming cut 5 bases from V and 3 bases from J; bases unmatched to any gene: 2. This CDR3 region has 13 residues. This chain's CDR3 is CASSPDRDYGYTF. CDR3 in DNA: TGTGCCAGCAGTCCGGACAGGGACTATGGCTACACCTTC.

This clone was found once. V is TRBV3-1 (or the pseudogene TRBV3-2) and J is TRBJ1-1; possibly TRBD1 for D (5 bases). In germline, CDR1 is LGHDT, CDR2 YNNKEL (reference sequence). The V end was cut by 4 bases, the J end by 3 bases, with 12 bases between. This CDR3 region has 14 residues. CDR3 residues: CASSLRGGDTEAFF. The DNA for the CDR3 is TGTGCCAGCAGCCTGAGAGGAGGGGACACTGAAGCTTTCTTT.

This chain links TRBV28 with TRBJ2-7; unclear D gene. Trimming shortened V by 3 bases and J by 7 bases, and 16 bases separated the two germline ends. CDR3 length: 14 residues. The germline V gene has CDR1 MDHEN and CDR2 SYDVKM. CDR3 DNA: TGTGCCAGCAGTTTCGACGAGACACGTCGGGAGCAGTACTTC. Protein sequence: CASSFDETRREQYF.

The chain uses TRBV18 and TRBJ1-1, with D unclear. V shed 5 bases and J shed 7 bases, with 14 bases lying between them. CDR1 is KGHSH, CDR2 LQKENI, per germline. The CDR3 extends over 13 amino acids. The CDR3: CASSSQQDYEAFF. CDR3 nucleotide sequence: TGTGCCAGCTCATCACAGCAGGATTATGAAGCTTTCTTT.

The rearrangement joins TRBV7-3 to TRBJ2-2, with D tentatively TRBD1 (6 bases). Germline values: CDR1 SGHTA, CDR2 FQGTGA. Trimming shortened V by 4 bases and J by 4 bases, and 13 bases separated the two germline ends. The CDR3 is made up of 15 amino acids. CDR3 loop: CASSSLGQSTGELFF. The DNA of the CDR3 is TGTGCCAGCAGCTCTCTTGGACAGTCCACCGGGGAGCTGTTTTTT.

The chain uses TRBV18 and TRBJ1-3; D gene ambiguous. V was shortened by 6 bases and J by 0 bases, with 15 bases between the two germline ends. The CDR3 consists of 16 residues. CDR1 and CDR2 (germline): KGHSH, LQKENI. CDR3 nucleotide sequence: TGTGCCAGCTCTCCCTATGGAGCAAACTCTGGAAACACCATATATTTT. It is translated as CASSPYGANSGNTIYF.

The V call is TRBV27, the J call TRBJ2-2; D gene unclear. The CDR3 runs 14 residues. The germline V gene has CDR1 MNHEY and CDR2 SMNVEV (reference sequence). Trimming left V 5 bases short and J 2 bases short, with 9 bases between. The CDR3 sequence is CASSPYYNTGELFF. The CDR3 DNA reads TGTGCCAGCAGTCCCTACTACAACACCGGGGAGCTGTTTTTT.

This clone came up once. V is TRBV5-4 and J is TRBJ1-1; possible D gene TRBD1, 6 bases. The CDR3 is made up of 16 amino acids. Germline values: CDR1 SGHNT, CDR2 YYREEE (reference sequence). Trimming shortened V by 4 bases and J by 6 bases, and 22 bases separated the two germline ends. The CDR3 spells CASSPLGTSFVAEAFF. In DNA, the CDR3 is TGTGCCAGCAGCCCTCTGGGGACATCTTTCGTGGCTGAAGCTTTCTTT. The variable domain in full, with the rest retrieved from reference TRBV5-4 and TRBJ1-1, is ETGVTQSPTHLIKTRGQQVTLRCSSQSGHNTVSWYQQALGQGPQFIFQYYREEENGRGNFPPRFSGLQFPNYSSELNVNALELDDSALYLCASSPLGTSFVAEAFFGQGTRLTVV.

The rearrangement uses TRBV6-1 and TRBJ1-1; TRBD1 matches at 7 bases. The junction had 4 bases not matched to a gene; V was cut back by 6 bases and J by 6 bases. The CDR3 loop spans 12 amino acids. CDR1 MNHNS and CDR2 SASEGT come from the germline V gene. Here the CDR3 DNA reads TGTGCCAGCAGACAGGGGAGCGCTGAAGCTTTCTTT. Translation gives CASRQGSAEAFF.

J is TRBJ2-7 and V is TRBV7-2; the match to TRBD2 covers 9 bases. Germline V lookup: CDR1 SGHTA, CDR2 FQGNSA. CDR3 length: 18 amino acids. With V trimmed by 1 base and J by 1 base, 11 bases remained unmatched. CDR3 DNA: TGTGCCAGCAGCTTAGAAGCGGGGGGCCCTAGCTTTTCCTACGAGCAGTACTTC. It specifies CASSLEAGGPSFSYEQYF.

V gene TRBV7-9 combines with J gene TRBJ1-5, with TRBD1 matching over 11 bases. CDR3 length equals 17 residues. CDR1 is SEHNR, CDR2 FQNEAQ, per germline (reference sequence). Trimming took 1 base from V and 4 from J; bases not matched to a gene: 6. The chain's CDR3 is CASSLDLGDRGNQPQHF. CDR3 bases: TGTGCCAGCAGCTTAGACCTCGGGGACAGGGGGAATCAGCCCCAGCATTTT.

In its sample, this clone was seen once. The chain couples TRBV2 to TRBJ2-1, with D perhaps matching TRBD1 (6 bases). Per the germline V gene, CDR1 is SNHLY and CDR2 is FYNNEI. V shed 7 bases and J shed 7 bases, with 14 bases lying between them. The CDR3 is made up of 13 amino acids. The CDR3 is CASMNWDTNEQFF. In nucleotides, the CDR3 is TGTGCCAGCATGAATTGGGACACTAATGAGCAGTTCTTC. The variable domain in full, completed from reference TRBV2 and TRBJ2-1, reads EPEVTQTPSHQVTQMGQEVILRCVPISNHLYFYWYRQILGQKVEFLVSFYNNEISEKSEIFDDQFSVERPDGSNFTLKIRSTKLEDSAMYFCASMNWDTNEQFFGPGTRLTVL.

The chain links TRBV30 to TRBJ1-6; 10 bases map to TRBD1. V lost 0 bases and J lost 14; bases outside the gene matches: 10. The V gene's germline CDR1 is GTSNPN and CDR2 SVGIG (reference sequence). The CDR3 length is 15 residues. The chain's CDR3 is CAWSVTGGPSETLHF. In DNA form, the CDR3 reads TGTGCCTGGAGTGTGACAGGGGGCCCTTCGGAAACCCTCCACTTT. The variable domain in full, completed from reference TRBV30 and TRBJ1-6, reads SQTIHQWPATLVQPVGSPLSLECTVEGTSNPNLYWYRQAAGRGLQLLFYSVGIGQISSEVPQNLSASRPQDRQFILSSKKLLLSDSGFYLCAWSVTGGPSETLHFGNGTRLTVT.

This rearrangement joins TRBV18 to TRBJ1-1; TRBD1 matches 7 bases. Per germline, CDR1 KGHSH and CDR2 LQKENI. The CDR3 sequence is 15 residues long. V shed 0 bases, J shed 1 base, and the junction held 2 bases outside the gene matches. CDR3 in amino acids: CASSPPRGRNTEAFF. In DNA, the CDR3 is TGTGCCAGCTCACCACCGAGGGGGCGGAACACTGAAGCTTTCTTT.

The rearrangement links TRBV12-3 or TRBV12-4 to TRBJ2-3; no clear D. The CDR3 is 13 amino acids. The ends were cut back, 6 bases at V and 1 base at J, with 8 bases in the middle. CDR3 sequence (DNA): TGTGCCAGCAGCCGGTCGGGCACAGATACGCAGTATTTT. As protein: CASSRSGTDTQYF.